This TCR beta chain stems from a study of blood T cell repertoires in COVID-19. Study-level information: Sites in the United States, Italy and Spain provided acute and convalescent COVID-19 samples.

CDR3 length: 15 amino acids. From germline, CDR1 is ENHRY and CDR2 SYGVKD. V lost 0 bases, J lost 9 bases, and 7 bases stayed unmatched. Authors' data handling: By means of reference gene primer amplification, nucleated cell counts were estimated. Here immunoSEQ multiplex PCR was the method, and the copy in TCRdb shows in-frame clones only, minus some. V and J calls and clone size are copied from that table; D and trimming were computed from the DNA. The repertoire holds roughly 50,000 clones, with over 85% as singletons. V and J are TRBV10-3 and TRBJ1-5, with 8 bases matching TRBD1. This sequence originates from a man older than 75 with acute or convalescent COVID-19. Sequencing was carried out using peripheral blood. CDR3 nucleotide sequence: TGTGCCATCAGTGAGTCCCGACAGGGGAATTTGCCCCAGCATTTT. Protein sequence: CAISESRQGNLPQHF.